This record concerns one TCR beta chain sequence. Its antigen is currently not known. No base quality values were provided; no much bigger clone lies one nucleotide off. The immunoSEQ multiplex PCR assay was used to amplify the TCRB and TCRAD loci from a standardized amount of quality-controlled genomic DNA. Amplicons spanned the V(D)J region at a length sufficient to cover the CDR3 and identify V and J genes. Amplicon sequencing was performed on an Illumina platform through the commercial immunoSEQ service. Regarding the original processing steps: Primer bias and sequencing errors were corrected using previously described methods, and TCRAD and TCRB definitions followed the IMGT database. Repertoires were analysed with immunoSEQ Analyzer 3.0 and VDJTools, covering basic statistics, V/J segment usage, diversity estimates, rarefaction and pairwise overlap. Diversity was estimated with Chao1, ChaoE, Efron-Thisted, Shannon and inverse Simpson indices, and also on datasets down-sampled to the smallest sample. For repertoire overlap, CDR3 nucleotide sequence, V gene and J gene had to match strictly, and clustering was done by Jaccard-based multidimensional scaling. The table was pulled from immuneACCESS by TCRdb, which kept in-frame rearrangements only. Such tables lose some clones; where checked, under half of the loss comes from unresolved V genes, and the rest has no known cause. That table is the source of V, J and clone size, and D and trimming were worked out from the DNA. Recorded for this sample are roughly 60,000 clones; about 94% of them occurred a single time. The top ten clonotypes cover roughly 5.7% of the sample.

The donors were immunologically healthy infants in Finland who had open corrective cardiac surgery for congenital heart defects. From four of the eight donors, a small aliquot of about 0.5-1 mL peripheral blood was collected during surgery. Instead of starting from a fixed cell number, genomic DNA extraction from blood samples used all available leukocytes. ACK lysis buffer was used to clear erythrocytes from the blood, and the leukocytes were then kept as pellets at -70 degrees C. A QIAsymphony instrument was used to extract genomic DNA from frozen cell pellets. The data originate from a study of human thymus T cells (dated by TCRdb to 2018 to 2020). Regarding the complete study: The study used roughly eight infant thymus samples plus four related peripheral blood samples to characterize TCR alpha and beta repertoires. Donor ages ranging from roughly 7 to 250 days were recorded, and roughly six male and a couple of female infants were included in the cohort.

Spanning cysteine to phenylalanine, the CDR3 consists of 14 amino acids. Just CDR3 DNA is preserved here, 42 bases in frame from base 1. V loses 5 bases, J loses 4 bases, and the germline ends lie 14 bases apart. According to the germline V gene, CDR1 reads SGHVS and CDR2 reads FQNEAQ. General conclusions and limits of the study: Both the thymic and the peripheral blood repertoires appeared to show biased V and J gene segment usage. On average, thymus samples gave 750,000 to 1,000,000 unique TCRB clonotypes, whereas blood samples gave 75,000 to 85,000.

This clonotype was obtained from a boy under two years old with a congenital heart defect but otherwise immunologically healthy. The sequenced sample consisted of blood. Recombination connected TRBV7-8 to TRBJ2-5; the D region possibly corresponds to TRBD2 (6 bases align). The CDR3: CASSGGSRGETQYF. DNA sequence: TGTGCCAGCAGCGGGGGGAGTAGGGGAGAGACCCAGTACTTC.